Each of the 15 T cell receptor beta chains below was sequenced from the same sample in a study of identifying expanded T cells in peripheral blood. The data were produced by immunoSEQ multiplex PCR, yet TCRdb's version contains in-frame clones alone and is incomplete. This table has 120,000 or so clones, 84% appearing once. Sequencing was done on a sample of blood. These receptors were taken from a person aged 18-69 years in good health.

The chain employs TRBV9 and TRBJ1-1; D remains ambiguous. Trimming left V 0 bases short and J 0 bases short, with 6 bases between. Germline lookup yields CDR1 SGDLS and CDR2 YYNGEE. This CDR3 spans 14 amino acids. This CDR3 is CASSVEAMNTEAFF. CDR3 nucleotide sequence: TGTGCCAGCAGCGTAGAGGCAATGAACACTGAAGCTTTCTTT.

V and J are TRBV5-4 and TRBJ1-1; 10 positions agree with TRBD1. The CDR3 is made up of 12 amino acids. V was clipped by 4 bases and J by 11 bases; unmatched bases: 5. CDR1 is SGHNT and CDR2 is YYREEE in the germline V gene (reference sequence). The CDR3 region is CASSMDRGTAFF. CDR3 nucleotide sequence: TGTGCCAGCAGCATGGACAGGGGGACCGCTTTCTTT.

The DNA of the CDR3 is TGTGCCAGCAGCTTAGGTTCGTTTAGTTTGAACACTGAAGCTTTCTTT. Residues: CASSLGSFSLNTEAFF. The rearrangement joins TRBV7-9 to TRBJ1-1; D is undetermined. The CDR3 sequence is 16 residues long. Looked up from germline, CDR1 is SEHNR and CDR2 is FQNEAQ (reference sequence). Deletions cut 1 base from V and 0 bases from J, with 12 bases between. Together with reference TRBV7-9 and TRBJ1-1, the CDR3 gives the full variable domain: DTGVSQNPRHKITKRGQNVTFRCDPISEHNRLYWYRQTLGQGPEFLTYFQNEAQLEKSRLLSDRFSAERPKGSFSTLEIQRTEQGDSAMYLCASSLGSFSLNTEAFFGQGTRLTVV.

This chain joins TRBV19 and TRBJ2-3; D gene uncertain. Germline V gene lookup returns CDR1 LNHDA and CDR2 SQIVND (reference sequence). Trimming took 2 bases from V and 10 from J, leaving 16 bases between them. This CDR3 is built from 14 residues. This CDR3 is CASSISSGIGAQYF. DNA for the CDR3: TGTGCCAGTAGTATAAGCTCTGGAATTGGAGCGCAGTATTTT.

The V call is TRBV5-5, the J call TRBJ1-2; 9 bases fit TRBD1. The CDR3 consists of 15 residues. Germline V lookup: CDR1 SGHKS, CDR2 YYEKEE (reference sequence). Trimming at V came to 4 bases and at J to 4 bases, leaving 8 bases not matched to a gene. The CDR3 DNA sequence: TGTGCCAGCAGCGGGCCGGACAGGGGCGGCTATGGCTACACCTTC. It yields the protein CASSGPDRGGYGYTF.

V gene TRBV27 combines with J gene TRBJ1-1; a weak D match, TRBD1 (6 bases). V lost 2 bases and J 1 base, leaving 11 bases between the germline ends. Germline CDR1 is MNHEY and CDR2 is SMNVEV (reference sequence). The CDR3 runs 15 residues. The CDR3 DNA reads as TGTGCCAGCAGTTTAATCAGGGGCTGGAACACTGAAGCTTTCTTT. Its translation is CASSLIRGWNTEAFF.

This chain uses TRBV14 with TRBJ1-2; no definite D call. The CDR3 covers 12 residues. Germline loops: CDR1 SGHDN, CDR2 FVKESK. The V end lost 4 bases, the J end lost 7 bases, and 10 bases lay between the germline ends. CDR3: CASSPTASGYTF. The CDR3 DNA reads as TGTGCCAGCAGCCCGACTGCGAGTGGCTACACCTTC.

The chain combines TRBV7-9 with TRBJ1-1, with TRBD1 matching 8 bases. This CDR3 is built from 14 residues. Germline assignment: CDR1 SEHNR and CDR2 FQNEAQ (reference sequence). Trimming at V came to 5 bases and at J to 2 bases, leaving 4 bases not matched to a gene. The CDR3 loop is CASSNAGGNTEAFF. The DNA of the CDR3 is TGTGCCAGCAGCAATGCAGGGGGCAACACTGAAGCTTTCTTT. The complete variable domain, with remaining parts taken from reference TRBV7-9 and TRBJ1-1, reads DTGVSQNPRHKITKRGQNVTFRCDPISEHNRLYWYRQTLGQGPEFLTYFQNEAQLEKSRLLSDRFSAERPKGSFSTLEIQRTEQGDSAMYLCASSNAGGNTEAFFGQGTRLTVV.

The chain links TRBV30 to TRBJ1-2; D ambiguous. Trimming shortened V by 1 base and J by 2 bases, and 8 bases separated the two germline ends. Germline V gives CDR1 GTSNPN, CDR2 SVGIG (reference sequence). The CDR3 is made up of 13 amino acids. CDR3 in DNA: TGTGCCTGGAGTGGATACGTAAACTATGGCTACACCTTC. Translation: CAWSGYVNYGYTF.

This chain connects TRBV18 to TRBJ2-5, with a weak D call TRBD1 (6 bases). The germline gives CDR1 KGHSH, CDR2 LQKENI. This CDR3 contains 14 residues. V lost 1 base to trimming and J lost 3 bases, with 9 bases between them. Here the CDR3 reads CASSPQAGEETQYF. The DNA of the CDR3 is TGTGCCAGCTCACCACAGGCAGGGGAAGAGACCCAGTACTTC.

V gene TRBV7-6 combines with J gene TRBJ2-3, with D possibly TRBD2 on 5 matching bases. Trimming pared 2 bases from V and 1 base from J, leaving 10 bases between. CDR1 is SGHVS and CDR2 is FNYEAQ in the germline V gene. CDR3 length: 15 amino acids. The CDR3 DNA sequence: TGTGCCAGCAGCTTAAGGCTCGGGGGCACAGATACGCAGTATTTT. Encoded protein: CASSLRLGGTDTQYF. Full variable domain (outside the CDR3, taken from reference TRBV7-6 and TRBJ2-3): GAGVSQSPRYKVTKRGQDVALRCDPISGHVSLYWYRQALGQGPEFLTYFNYEAQQDKSGLPNDRFSAERPEGSISTLTIQRTEQRDSAMYRCASSLRLGGTDTQYFGPGTRLTVL.

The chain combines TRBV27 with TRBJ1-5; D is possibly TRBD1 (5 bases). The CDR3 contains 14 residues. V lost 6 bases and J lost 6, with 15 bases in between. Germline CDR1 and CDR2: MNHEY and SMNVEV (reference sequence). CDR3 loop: CASSSQGARQPQHF. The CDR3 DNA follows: TGTGCCAGCAGCTCCCAAGGGGCCCGTCAGCCCCAGCATTTT.

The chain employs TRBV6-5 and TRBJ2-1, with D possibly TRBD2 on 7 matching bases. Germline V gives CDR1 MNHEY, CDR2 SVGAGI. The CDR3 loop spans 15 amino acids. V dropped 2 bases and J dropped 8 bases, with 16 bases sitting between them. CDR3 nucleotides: TGTGCCAGCAGTTACGGAATGAGGGGGGGCGATGAGCAGTTCTTC. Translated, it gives CASSYGMRGGDEQFF.

This CDR3 reads CASSPWGAGPYEQYF. The CDR3 DNA follows: TGTGCCAGCAGCCCCTGGGGGGCAGGGCCCTACGAGCAGTACTTC. The gene calls are TRBV6-1 and TRBJ2-7, with D perhaps assigned TRBD1 or TRBD2 (6 bases each). The CDR3 totals 15 residues. Trimming removed 6 bases at V and 2 bases at J, with 17 bases between. Germline CDR1 reads MNHNS; CDR2 reads SASEGT.

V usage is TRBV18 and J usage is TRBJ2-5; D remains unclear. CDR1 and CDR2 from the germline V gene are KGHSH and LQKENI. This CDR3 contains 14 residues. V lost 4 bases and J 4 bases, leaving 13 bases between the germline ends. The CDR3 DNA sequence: TGTGCCAGCTCACAGGGATTGAGCTCAGAGACCCAGTACTTC. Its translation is CASSQGLSSETQYF. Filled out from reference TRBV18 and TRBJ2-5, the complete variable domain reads NAGVMQNPRHLVRRRGQEARLRCSPMKGHSHVYWYRQLPEEGLKFMVYLQKENIIDESGMPKERFSAEFPKEGPSILRIQQVVRGDSAAYFCASSQGLSSETQYFGPGTRLLVL.